This entry features one TCR beta chain sequence. Its antigen remains unidentified. The V segment lost 0 bases and the J segment 8 bases; nucleotides outside the gene matches: 3. The CDR3 totals 14 residues. Looked up from germline, CDR1 is MNHEY and CDR2 is SVGAGI. The data were taken from a study of regulatory dendritic cells for organ transplantation. About the research overall: Monocytes received vitamin D3 on days 0 and 4, IL-10 on day 4.

The table came from immunoSEQ multiplex PCR; TCRdb's copy has only in-frame clones and leaves some out. The table shows approximately 11,000 clones, with 75% occurring only once. Allogeneic regulatory or mature dendritic cells were co-cultured for roughly five days with CFSE-labeled sorted T cells at 1:10. Memory T cells were CD45RO+, naive were CD45RA+, sorted by FACS. The gene calls are TRBV6-5 and TRBJ1-2; 10 nucleotides align to TRBD1. The sample taken for sequencing was memory CD4+ T cells from blood cultured with regulatory dendritic cells. Subset described: CD45RO+ memory T cells. The TCR originated in a human donor in good health. The CDR3 bases are TGTGCCAGCAGTTACTCCCGGGACAGGGGCGGCTACACCTTC. Amino acid sequence: CASSYSRDRGGYTF.